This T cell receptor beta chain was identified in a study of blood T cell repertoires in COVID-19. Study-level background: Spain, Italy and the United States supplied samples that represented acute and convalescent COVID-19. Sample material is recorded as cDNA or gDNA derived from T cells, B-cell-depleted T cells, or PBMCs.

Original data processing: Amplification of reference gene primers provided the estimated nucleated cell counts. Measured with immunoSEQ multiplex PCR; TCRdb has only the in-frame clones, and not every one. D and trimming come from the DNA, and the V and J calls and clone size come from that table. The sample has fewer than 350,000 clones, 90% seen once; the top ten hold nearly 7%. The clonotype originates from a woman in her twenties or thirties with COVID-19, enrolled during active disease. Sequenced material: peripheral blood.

In DNA, the CDR3 is TGTGCCAGCAGTGAAGCGCGGGCAAACACTGAAGCTTTCTTT. Protein sequence: CASSEARANTEAFF. V gene TRBV2 combines with J gene TRBJ1-1, with unresolved D. CDR1 is SNHLY, CDR2 FYNNEI, per germline. CDR3 size: 14 residues. V was clipped by 0 bases and J by 2 bases, with 7 bases between them.